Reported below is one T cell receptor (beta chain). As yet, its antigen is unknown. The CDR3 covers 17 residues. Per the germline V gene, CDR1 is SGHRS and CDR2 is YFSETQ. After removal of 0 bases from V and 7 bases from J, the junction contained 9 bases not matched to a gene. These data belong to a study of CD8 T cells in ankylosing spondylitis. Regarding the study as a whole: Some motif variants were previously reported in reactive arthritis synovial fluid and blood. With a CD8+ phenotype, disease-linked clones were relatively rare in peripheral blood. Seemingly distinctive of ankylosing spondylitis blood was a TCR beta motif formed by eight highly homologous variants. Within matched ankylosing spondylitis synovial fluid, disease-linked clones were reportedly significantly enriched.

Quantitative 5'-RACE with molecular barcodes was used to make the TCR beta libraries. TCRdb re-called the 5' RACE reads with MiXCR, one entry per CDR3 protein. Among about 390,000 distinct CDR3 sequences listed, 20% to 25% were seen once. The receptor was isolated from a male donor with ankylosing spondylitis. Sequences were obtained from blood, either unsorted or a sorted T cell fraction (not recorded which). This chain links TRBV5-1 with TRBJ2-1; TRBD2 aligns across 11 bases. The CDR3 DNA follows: TGCGCCAGCAGCTTGGGGCTAGCGGGAGGAAGGGGGAATGAGCAGTTCTTC. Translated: CASSLGLAGGRGNEQFF.